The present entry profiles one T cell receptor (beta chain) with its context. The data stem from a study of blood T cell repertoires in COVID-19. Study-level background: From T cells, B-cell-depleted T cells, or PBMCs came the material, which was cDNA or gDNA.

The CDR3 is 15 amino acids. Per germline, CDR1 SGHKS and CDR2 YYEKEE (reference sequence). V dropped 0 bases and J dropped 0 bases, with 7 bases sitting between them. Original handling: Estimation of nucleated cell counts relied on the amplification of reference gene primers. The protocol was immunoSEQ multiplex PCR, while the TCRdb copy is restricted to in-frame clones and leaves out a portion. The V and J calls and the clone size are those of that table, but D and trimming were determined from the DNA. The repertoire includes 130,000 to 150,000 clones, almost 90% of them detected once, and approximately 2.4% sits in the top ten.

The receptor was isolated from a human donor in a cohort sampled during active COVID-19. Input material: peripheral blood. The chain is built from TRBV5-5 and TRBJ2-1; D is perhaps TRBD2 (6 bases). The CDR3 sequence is CASSLDGSSYNEQFF. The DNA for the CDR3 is TGTGCCAGCAGCTTGGACGGGAGCTCCTACAATGAGCAGTTCTTC.